In its sample, the clone carrying this T cell receptor beta chain was seen a few times. Sequencing used immunoSEQ multiplex PCR; TCRdb keeps in-frame clones, though not all of them. In the table there are around 5,800 clones, about 73% of which are singletons. Germline loops: CDR1 SGDLS, CDR2 YYNGEE. V lost 4 bases and J lost 2; bases outside the gene matches: 11. The CDR3 runs 18 residues. These data come from a study of tumor T cells in aggressive B-cell lymphoma. The receptor's source is an adult with diffuse large B cell lymphoma. V is TRBV9 and J is TRBJ2-2, with 10 bases fitting TRBD2. The source material was tumor tissue. CDR3 amino acids: CASSLRVSGRDNTGELFF. For the CDR3, the DNA is TGTGCCAGCAGCCTCCGCGTGAGCGGGAGGGACAACACCGGGGAGCTGTTTTTT.